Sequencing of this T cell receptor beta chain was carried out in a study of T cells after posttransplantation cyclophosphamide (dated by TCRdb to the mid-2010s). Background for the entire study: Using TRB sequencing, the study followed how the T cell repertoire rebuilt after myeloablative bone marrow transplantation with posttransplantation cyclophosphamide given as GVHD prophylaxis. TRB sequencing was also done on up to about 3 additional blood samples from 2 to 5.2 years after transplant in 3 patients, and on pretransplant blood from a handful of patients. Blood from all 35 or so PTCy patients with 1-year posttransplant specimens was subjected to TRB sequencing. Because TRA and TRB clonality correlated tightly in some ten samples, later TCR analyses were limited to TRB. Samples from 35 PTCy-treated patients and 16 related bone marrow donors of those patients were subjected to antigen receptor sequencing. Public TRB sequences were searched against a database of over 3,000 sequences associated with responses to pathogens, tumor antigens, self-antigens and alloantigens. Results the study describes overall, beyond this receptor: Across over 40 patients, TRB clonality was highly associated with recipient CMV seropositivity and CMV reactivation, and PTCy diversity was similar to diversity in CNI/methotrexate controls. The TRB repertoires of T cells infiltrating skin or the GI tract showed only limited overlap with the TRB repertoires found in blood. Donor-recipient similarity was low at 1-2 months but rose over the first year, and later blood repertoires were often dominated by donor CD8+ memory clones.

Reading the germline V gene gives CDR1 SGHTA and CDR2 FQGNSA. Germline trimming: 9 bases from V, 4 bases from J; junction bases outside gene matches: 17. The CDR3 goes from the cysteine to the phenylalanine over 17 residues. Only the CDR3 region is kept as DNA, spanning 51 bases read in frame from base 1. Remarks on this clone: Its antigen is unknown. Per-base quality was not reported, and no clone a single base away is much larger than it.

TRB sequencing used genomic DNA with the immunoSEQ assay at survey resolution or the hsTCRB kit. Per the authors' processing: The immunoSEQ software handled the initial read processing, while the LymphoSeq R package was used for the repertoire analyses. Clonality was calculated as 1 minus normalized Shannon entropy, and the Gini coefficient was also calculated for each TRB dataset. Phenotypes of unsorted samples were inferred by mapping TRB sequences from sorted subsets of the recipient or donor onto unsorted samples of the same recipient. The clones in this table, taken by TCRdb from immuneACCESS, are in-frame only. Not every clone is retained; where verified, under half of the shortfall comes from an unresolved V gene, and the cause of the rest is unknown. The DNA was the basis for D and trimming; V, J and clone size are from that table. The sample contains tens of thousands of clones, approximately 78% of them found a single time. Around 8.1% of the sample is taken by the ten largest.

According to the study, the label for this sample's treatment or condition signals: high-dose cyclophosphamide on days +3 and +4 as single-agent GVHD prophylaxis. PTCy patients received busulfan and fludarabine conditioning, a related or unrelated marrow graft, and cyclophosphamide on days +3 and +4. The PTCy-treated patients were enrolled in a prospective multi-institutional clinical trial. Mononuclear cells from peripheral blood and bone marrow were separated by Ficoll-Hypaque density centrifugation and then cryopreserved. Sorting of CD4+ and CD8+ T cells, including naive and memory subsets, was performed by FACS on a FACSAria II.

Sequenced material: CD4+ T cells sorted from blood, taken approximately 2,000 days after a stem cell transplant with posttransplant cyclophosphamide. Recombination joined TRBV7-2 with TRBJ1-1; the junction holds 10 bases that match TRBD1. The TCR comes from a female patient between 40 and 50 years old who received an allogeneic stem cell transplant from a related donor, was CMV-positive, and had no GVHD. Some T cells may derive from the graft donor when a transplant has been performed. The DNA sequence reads TGTGCCAGTAGCAATAGTGGGACAGGGGTGCAGACCACTGAAGCTTTCTTT. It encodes CASSNSGTGVQTTEAFF.